The sequence of this TCR beta chain was determined in a study of shared T cell receptors in the human thymus. The table came from immunoSEQ multiplex PCR; TCRdb's copy has only in-frame clones and leaves some out. Altogether about 540,000 clones are present, more than 75% being singletons, with the ten largest covering more than 0.01%. CDR1 MGHDK and CDR2 SYGVNS come from the germline V gene. CDR3 length: 11 amino acids. With regard to this clone: At one end the junction does not follow the germline gene, possibly because of a read error.

The sample was also linked to a second study, of human thymus T cells. As that study records: Donation was from healthy Finnish infants who were having corrective surgery that addressed congenital heart defects. Resections from corrective heart surgery supplied the thymus tissue. Apparent bias marked the V and J gene usage of thymic and blood repertoires. Overlap was high between thymic repertoires from unrelated individuals, as reported in related research.

The chain combines TRBV25-1 with TRBJ1-1; D remains ambiguous. This receptor was taken from a boy in the first two years of life with a congenital heart defect. Sequencing input: thymocytes. The chain's CDR3 is CAGRSYTEAFF. DNA for the CDR3: TGTGCCGGCAGGAGCTACACTGAAGCTTTCTTT. Variable domain in full (rest from reference TRBV25-1 and TRBJ1-1): EADIYQTPRYLVIGTGKKITLECSQTMGHDKMYWYQQDPGMELHLIHYSYGVNSTEKGDLSSESTVSRIRTEHFPLTLESARPSHTSQYLCAGRSYTEAFFGQGTRLTVV.